Shown below are 20 T cell receptor beta chains from a single sample sequenced in a study of shared clonotypes between healthy human individuals. This table comes from immunoSEQ multiplex PCR, and its TCRdb copy is limited to in-frame clones, with some not included. In the table there are a few million clones, 80% to 95% of which are singletons. Sequencing used naive CD4+ T cells from PBMCs. Noted subset: CD45RA+ positively selected. The source is a man between 18 and 29 years old in good health. Some clones in this sample may be carry-over from other donors' samples.

V usage is TRBV10-3 and J usage is TRBJ2-1, with D perhaps TRBD1 (6 bases). CDR1 and CDR2 (germline): ENHRY, SYGVKD. There are 14 residues in the CDR3. Deletions cut 6 bases from V and 1 base from J, with 10 bases between. DNA of the CDR3: TGTGCCATCAGGGACGGACAGTCCTACAATGAGCAGTTCTTC. This sequence encodes CAIRDGQSYNEQFF.

J is TRBJ1-2 and V is TRBV5-1; 7 positions agree with TRBD1. Trimming removed 4 bases from V and 5 bases from J; junction bases left unmatched: 14. The CDR3 has 16 amino acids. Per the germline V gene, CDR1 is SGHRS and CDR2 is YFSETQ. Written as DNA, the CDR3 is TGCGCCAGCAGCAACAGGACAGGCGGGCCGTCTTATGGCTACACCTTC. It translates to CASSNRTGGPSYGYTF.

V and J are TRBV2 and TRBJ2-2; D uncertain. The CDR3 totals 14 residues. Germline assignment: CDR1 SNHLY and CDR2 FYNNEI. V lost 4 bases, J lost 0 bases, and 6 bases lay in between. The chain's CDR3 is CASSGGPNTGELFF. The CDR3 nucleotides read TGTGCCAGCAGTGGCGGTCCGAACACCGGGGAGCTGTTTTTT.

The rearrangement joins TRBV28 to TRBJ1-5; TRBD1 is a possible D gene (5 bases). V shed 7 bases and J shed 0 bases, with 10 bases lying between them. The CDR3 runs 14 residues. Germline assignment: CDR1 MDHEN and CDR2 SYDVKM. CDR3 in DNA: TGTGCCAGCACCGTCGGGACTAGCAATCAGCCCCAGCATTTT. This translates into CASTVGTSNQPQHF. Using reference TRBV28 and TRBJ1-5 for the parts outside the CDR3, the full variable domain is DVKVTQSSRYLVKRTGEKVFLECVQDMDHENMFWYRQDPGLGLRLIYFSYDVKMKEKGDIPEGYSVSREKKERFSLILESASTNQTSMYLCASTVGTSNQPQHFGDGTRLSIL.

The chain has TRBV9 and TRBJ2-4, with D unclear. Germline V gene lookup returns CDR1 SGDLS and CDR2 YYNGEE. Trimming shortened V by 0 bases and J by 2 bases, and 9 bases separated the two germline ends. The CDR3 is made up of 15 amino acids. In DNA, the CDR3 is TGTGCCAGCAGCGTAGGAATAGGGACCAAAAACATTCAGTACTTC. Its translation is CASSVGIGTKNIQYF.

The chain combines TRBV11-2 with TRBJ2-3; 7 nucleotides align to TRBD2. Germline V CDR1 and CDR2: SGHAT, FQNNGV. After removal of 0 bases from V and 1 base from J, the junction contained 1 base not matched to a gene. There are 15 residues in the CDR3. This chain's CDR3 is CASSLDTSGTDTQYF. Here the CDR3 DNA reads TGTGCCAGCAGCTTAGATACTAGCGGCACAGATACGCAGTATTTT.

The rearrangement joins TRBV4-3 to TRBJ2-3; 11 bases agree with TRBD1. Germline V gene lookup returns CDR1 LGHNA and CDR2 YSLEER. V was pared by 2 bases and J by 5 bases, with 6 bases of the junction left unmatched. This CDR3 has 16 amino acids. The CDR3: CASSQTSDRGQDTQYF. CDR3 bases: TGCGCCAGCAGCCAAACATCGGACAGGGGGCAAGATACGCAGTATTTT.

V usage is TRBV2 and J usage is TRBJ1-3, with TRBD1 matching over 8 bases. Germline V gene data show CDR1 as SNHLY and CDR2 as FYNNEI. The CDR3 is made up of 19 amino acids. Trimming cost V 3 bases and J 8 bases; bases outside gene matches: 21. In DNA form, the CDR3 reads TGTGCCAGCAGTGATTGGGGGGACAGGAGGTTCGGAATTGTGGACACCATATATTTT. Encoded protein: CASSDWGDRRFGIVDTIYF. Full variable domain (remainder filled in from reference TRBV2 and TRBJ1-3): EPEVTQTPSHQVTQMGQEVILRCVPISNHLYFYWYRQILGQKVEFLVSFYNNEISEKSEIFDDQFSVERPDGSNFTLKIRSTKLEDSAMYFCASSDWGDRRFGIVDTIYFGEGSWLTVV.

The V and J genes are TRBV5-1 and TRBJ2-7, with 10 bases that match TRBD1. CDR1 SGHRS and CDR2 YFSETQ come from the germline V gene. V shed 4 bases, J shed 6 bases, and the junction held 16 bases outside the gene matches. The CDR3 has 17 amino acids. The CDR3: CASSVGSRQGARGEQYF. CDR3 in DNA: TGCGCCAGCAGCGTTGGGTCCCGACAGGGGGCAAGGGGCGAGCAGTACTTC.

V is TRBV11-2 and J is TRBJ2-7, with D uncertain. Germline-derived CDR1 and CDR2 are SGHAT and FQNNGV. Trimming pared 5 bases from V and 2 bases from J, leaving 25 bases between. This CDR3 is 18 amino acids long. The chain's CDR3 is CASSPRAGPLFETYEQYF. In DNA form, the CDR3 reads TGTGCCAGCAGCCCTAGAGCCGGGCCCCTCTTCGAGACCTACGAGCAGTACTTC.

This rearrangement joins TRBV11-2 to TRBJ1-3; D may be TRBD1 (5 bases). V lost 5 bases to trimming and J lost 5 bases, with 7 bases between them. The CDR3 spans 12 residues. Germline CDR1 is SGHAT and CDR2 is FQNNGV. CDR3 in amino acids: CASSMGRNTIYF. CDR3 nucleotides: TGTGCCAGCAGCATGGGACGAAACACCATATATTTT. The full variable domain, completed using reference TRBV11-2 and TRBJ1-3, is EAGVAQSPRYKIIEKRQSVAFWCNPISGHATLYWYQQILGQGPKLLIQFQNNGVVDDSQLPKDRFSAERLKGVDSTLKIQPAKLEDSAVYLCASSMGRNTIYFGEGSWLTVV.

The chain is built from TRBV7-3 and TRBJ2-2, with 8 bases matching TRBD2. CDR1 SGHTA and CDR2 FQGTGA come from the germline V gene. There are 16 residues in the CDR3. The J segment lost 7 bases and the V segment lost 5 bases, leaving 12 bases of the junction unmatched. The CDR3 sequence is CASSPERGPPNGELFF. Written as DNA, the CDR3 is TGTGCCAGCAGCCCCGAGCGGGGGCCCCCAAACGGGGAGCTGTTTTTT.

This sequence joins TRBV6-5 and TRBJ2-7, with D possibly being TRBD1 (6 bases). CDR1 is MNHEY, CDR2 SVGAGI, per germline. Trimming removed 0 bases at V and 0 bases at J, with 12 bases between. CDR3 length: 16 amino acids. CDR3 residues: CASSYSRRGPSYEQYF. In DNA, the CDR3 is TGTGCCAGCAGTTACTCCCGCAGGGGTCCCTCCTACGAGCAGTACTTC.

This chain links TRBV10-1 with TRBJ2-7; D call uncertain. The CDR3 spans 12 residues. The ends were cut back, 5 bases at V and 5 bases at J, with 10 bases in the middle. The germline V gene has CDR1 WNHNN and CDR2 SYGVQD (reference sequence). Here the CDR3 reads CASSPTGDEQYF. The CDR3, as DNA: TGCGCCAGCAGTCCGACCGGTGACGAGCAGTACTTC.

This sequence joins TRBV4-2 and TRBJ2-6; 9 positions agree with TRBD1. This CDR3 has 17 residues. V lost 0 bases to trimming and J lost 10 bases; unmatched junction nucleotides: 10. Per the germline V gene, CDR1 is LGHNA and CDR2 is YNFKEQ. CDR3 amino acids: CASSQEESGQGRNVLTF. The CDR3, as DNA: TGTGCCAGCAGCCAAGAGGAATCGGGACAGGGTAGAAACGTCCTGACTTTC.

This clone was seen a single time. The chain employs TRBV27 and TRBJ1-5; weak D call: TRBD1 (6 bases). With 5 bases removed from V and 4 bases from J, the gap between germline ends came to 9 bases. This CDR3 comprises 13 residues. Germline V gene lookup returns CDR1 MNHEY and CDR2 SMNVEV (reference sequence). The CDR3 nucleotides read TGTGCCAGCAGTATACAGGGTAATCAGCCCCAGCATTTT. Amino acids: CASSIQGNQPQHF.

The rearrangement links TRBV27 to TRBJ2-5, with TRBD1 as a possible D gene (5 bases). The V gene's germline CDR1 is MNHEY and CDR2 SMNVEV (reference sequence). V dropped 2 bases and J dropped 9 bases, with 13 bases sitting between them. The CDR3 sequence is 13 residues long. CDR3 amino acids: CASSLNIQGAQYF. The CDR3 DNA reads as TGTGCCAGCAGTTTAAACATCCAGGGTGCCCAGTACTTC.

The chain employs TRBV28 and TRBJ1-5; D unresolved. V was shortened by 7 bases and J by 2 bases, with 9 bases between the two germline ends. CDR1 MDHEN and CDR2 SYDVKM come from the germline V gene. This CDR3 comprises 13 residues. CDR3 sequence reads: CASKGRGNQPQHF. The CDR3 DNA reads as TGTGCCAGCAAGGGAAGGGGCAATCAGCCCCAGCATTTT.

This clone was seen a single time. J is TRBJ1-5 and V is TRBV25-1; D remains ambiguous. Trimming took 3 bases from V and 0 from J, leaving 6 bases between them. Germline loops: CDR1 MGHDK, CDR2 SYGVNS. This CDR3 region has 14 residues. CDR3 bases: TGTGCCAGCAGTGACGGATATAGCAATCAGCCCCAGCATTTT. Translation gives CASSDGYSNQPQHF.

The V and J genes are TRBV10-3 and TRBJ2-2, with 8 nucleotides matching TRBD1. This CDR3 comprises 14 residues. CDR1 and CDR2 (germline): ENHRY, SYGVKD. V shed 6 bases, J shed 3 bases, and the junction held 3 bases outside the gene matches. CDR3 nucleotides: TGTGCCATCAGGGACAGGGCCGACACCGGGGAGCTGTTTTTT. It is translated as CAIRDRADTGELFF.